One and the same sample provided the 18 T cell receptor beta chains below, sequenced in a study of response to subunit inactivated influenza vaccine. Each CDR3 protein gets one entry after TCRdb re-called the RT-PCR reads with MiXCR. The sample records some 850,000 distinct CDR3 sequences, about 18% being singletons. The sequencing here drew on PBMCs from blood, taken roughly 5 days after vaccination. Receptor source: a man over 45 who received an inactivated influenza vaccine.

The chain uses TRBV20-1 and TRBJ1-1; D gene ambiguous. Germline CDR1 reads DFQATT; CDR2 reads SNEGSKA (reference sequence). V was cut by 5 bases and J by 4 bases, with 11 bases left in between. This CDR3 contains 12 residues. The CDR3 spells CSAGRTITEAFF. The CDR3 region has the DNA TGCAGTGCTGGGAGGACGATCACTGAAGCTTTCTTT.

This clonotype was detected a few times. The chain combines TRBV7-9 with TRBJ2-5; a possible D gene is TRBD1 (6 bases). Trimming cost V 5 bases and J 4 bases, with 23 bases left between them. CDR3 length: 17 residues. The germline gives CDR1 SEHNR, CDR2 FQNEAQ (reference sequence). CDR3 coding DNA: TGTGCCAGCAGCCCAGCCCTGAGGTCACAGGGCGCAGAGACCCAGTACTTC. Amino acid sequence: CASSPALRSQGAETQYF.

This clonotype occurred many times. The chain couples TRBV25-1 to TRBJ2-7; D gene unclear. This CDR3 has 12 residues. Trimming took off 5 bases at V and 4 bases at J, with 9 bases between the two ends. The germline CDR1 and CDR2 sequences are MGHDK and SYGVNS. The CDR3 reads CASSPVGYEQYF. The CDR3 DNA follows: TGTGCCAGCAGTCCGGTTGGGTACGAGCAGTACTTC.

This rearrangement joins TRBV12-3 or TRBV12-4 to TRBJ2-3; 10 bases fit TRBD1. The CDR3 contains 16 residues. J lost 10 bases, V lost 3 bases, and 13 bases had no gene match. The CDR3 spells CASSFLLGQGTGAQYF. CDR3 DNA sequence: TGTGCCAGCAGTTTCCTATTGGGACAGGGGACGGGGGCGCAGTATTTT.

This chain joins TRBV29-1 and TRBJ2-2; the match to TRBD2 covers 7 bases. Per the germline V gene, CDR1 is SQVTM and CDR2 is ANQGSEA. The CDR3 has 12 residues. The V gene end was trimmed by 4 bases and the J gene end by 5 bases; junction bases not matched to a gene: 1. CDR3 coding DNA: TGCAGCGTTGGGGGGGGGACCGGGGAGCTGTTTTTT. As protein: CSVGGGTGELFF.

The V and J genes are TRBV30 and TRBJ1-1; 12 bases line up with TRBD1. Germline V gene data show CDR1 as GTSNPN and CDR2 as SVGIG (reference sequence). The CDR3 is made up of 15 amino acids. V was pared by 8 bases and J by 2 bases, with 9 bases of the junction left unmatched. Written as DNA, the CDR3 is TGTGCCGGGGGACAGGGGGCCTTGGTTAACACTGAAGCTTTCTTT. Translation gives CAGGQGALVNTEAFF.

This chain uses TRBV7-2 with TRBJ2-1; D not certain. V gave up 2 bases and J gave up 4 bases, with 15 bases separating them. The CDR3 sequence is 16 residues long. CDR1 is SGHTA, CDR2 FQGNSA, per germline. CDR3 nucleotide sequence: TGTGCCAGCAGCTTAAGTAGCAGAGTGGCATACAATGAGCAGTTCTTC. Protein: CASSLSSRVAYNEQFF. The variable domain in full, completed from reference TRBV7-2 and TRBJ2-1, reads GAGVSQSPSNKVTEKGKDVELRCDPISGHTALYWYRQSLGQGLEFLIYFQGNSAPDKSGLPSDRFSAERTGGSVSTLTIQRTQQEDSAVYLCASSLSSRVAYNEQFFGPGTRLTVL.

CDR3 DNA: TGTGCCAGCAGCTTATCGAGCGGATCTTATAGCAATCAGCCCCAGCATTTT. It codes for CASSLSSGSYSNQPQHF. V usage is TRBV7-2 and J usage is TRBJ1-5; D unclear. Trimming took off 2 bases at V and 0 bases at J, with 14 bases between the two ends. The CDR3 sequence is 17 residues long. Per the germline V gene, CDR1 is SGHTA and CDR2 is FQGNSA.

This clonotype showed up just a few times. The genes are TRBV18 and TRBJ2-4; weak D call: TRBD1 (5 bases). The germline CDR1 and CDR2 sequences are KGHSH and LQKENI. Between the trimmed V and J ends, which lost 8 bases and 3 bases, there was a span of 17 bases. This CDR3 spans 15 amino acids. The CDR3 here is CASAPPQGSKNIQYF. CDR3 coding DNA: TGTGCCAGCGCCCCCCCGCAGGGAAGCAAAAACATTCAGTACTTC.

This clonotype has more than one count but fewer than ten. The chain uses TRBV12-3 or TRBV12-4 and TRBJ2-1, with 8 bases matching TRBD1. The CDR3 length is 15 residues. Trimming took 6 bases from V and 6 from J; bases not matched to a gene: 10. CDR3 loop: CASRPGTGGGNEQFF. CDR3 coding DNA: TGTGCCAGCAGGCCCGGAACAGGGGGAGGCAATGAGCAGTTCTTC.

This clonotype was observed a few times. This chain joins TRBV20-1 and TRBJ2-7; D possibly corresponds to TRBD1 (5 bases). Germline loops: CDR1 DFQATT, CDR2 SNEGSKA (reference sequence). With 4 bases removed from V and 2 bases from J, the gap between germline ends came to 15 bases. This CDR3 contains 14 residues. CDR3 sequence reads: CSAIGQGWAYEQYF. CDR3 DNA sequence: TGCAGTGCTATAGGTCAGGGTTGGGCCTACGAGCAGTACTTC.

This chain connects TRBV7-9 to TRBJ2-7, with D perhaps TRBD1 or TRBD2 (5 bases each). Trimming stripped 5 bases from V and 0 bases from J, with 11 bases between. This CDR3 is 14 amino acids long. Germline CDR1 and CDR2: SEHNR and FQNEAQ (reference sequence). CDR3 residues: CASSNRDVSYEQYF. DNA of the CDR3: TGTGCCAGCAGCAACCGGGACGTCTCCTACGAGCAGTACTTC.

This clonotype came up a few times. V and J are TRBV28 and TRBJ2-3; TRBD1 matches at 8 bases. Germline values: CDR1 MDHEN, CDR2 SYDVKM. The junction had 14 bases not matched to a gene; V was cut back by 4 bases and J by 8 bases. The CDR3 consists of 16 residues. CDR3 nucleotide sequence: TGTGCCAGCAGTTCACCCTCGACAGGGGCGAAGGGTACGCAGTATTTT. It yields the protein CASSSPSTGAKGTQYF.

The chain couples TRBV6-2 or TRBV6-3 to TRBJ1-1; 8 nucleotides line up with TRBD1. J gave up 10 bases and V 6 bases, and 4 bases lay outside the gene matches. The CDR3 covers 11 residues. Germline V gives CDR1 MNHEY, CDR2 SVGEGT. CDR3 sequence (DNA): TGTGCCAGCAGCCAACAGGGGGGAGCTTTCTTT. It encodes CASSQQGGAFF.

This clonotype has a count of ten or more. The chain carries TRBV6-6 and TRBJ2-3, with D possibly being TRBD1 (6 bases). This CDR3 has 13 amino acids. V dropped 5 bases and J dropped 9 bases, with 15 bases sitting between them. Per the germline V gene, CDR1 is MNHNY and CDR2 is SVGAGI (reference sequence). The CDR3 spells CASSHENGGTQYF. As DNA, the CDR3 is TGTGCCAGCAGTCACGAGAATGGGGGCACGCAGTATTTT.

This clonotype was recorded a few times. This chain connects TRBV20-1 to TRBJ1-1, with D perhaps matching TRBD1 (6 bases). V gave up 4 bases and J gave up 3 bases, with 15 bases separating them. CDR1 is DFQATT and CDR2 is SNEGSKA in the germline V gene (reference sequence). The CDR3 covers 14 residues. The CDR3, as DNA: TGCAGTGCTATAAGCCCGCAGGGGCACACTGAAGCTTTCTTT. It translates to CSAISPQGHTEAFF.

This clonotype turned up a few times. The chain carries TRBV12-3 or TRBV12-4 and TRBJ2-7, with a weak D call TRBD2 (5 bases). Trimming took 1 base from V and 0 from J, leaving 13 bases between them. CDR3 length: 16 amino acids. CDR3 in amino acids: CASSLGRAVNSYEQYF. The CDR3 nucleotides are TGTGCCAGCAGTTTAGGGCGAGCGGTCAACTCCTACGAGCAGTACTTC.

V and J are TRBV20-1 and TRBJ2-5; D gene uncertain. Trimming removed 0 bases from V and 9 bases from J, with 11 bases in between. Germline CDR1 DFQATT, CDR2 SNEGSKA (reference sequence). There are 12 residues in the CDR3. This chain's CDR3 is CSARDGPGSQYF. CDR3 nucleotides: TGCAGTGCTAGAGATGGACCTGGGTCCCAGTACTTC.